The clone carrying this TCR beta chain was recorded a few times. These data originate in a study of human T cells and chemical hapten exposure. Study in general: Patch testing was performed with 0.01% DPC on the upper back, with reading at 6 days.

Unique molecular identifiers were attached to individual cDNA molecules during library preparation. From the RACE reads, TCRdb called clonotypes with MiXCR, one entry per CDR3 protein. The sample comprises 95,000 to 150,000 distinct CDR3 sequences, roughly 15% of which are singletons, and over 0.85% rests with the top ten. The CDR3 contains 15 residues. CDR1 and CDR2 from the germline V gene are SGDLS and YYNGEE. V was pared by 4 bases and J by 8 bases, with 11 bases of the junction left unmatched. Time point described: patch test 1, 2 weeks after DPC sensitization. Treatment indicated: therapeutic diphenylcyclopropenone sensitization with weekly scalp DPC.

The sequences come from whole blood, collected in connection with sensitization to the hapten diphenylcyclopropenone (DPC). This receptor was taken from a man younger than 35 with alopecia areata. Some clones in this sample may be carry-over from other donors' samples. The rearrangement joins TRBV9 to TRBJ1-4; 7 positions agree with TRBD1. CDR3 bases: TGTGCCAGCAGCCCCCGGGACAGCCGAAGGGAAAAACTGTTTTTT. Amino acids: CASSPRDSRREKLFF.